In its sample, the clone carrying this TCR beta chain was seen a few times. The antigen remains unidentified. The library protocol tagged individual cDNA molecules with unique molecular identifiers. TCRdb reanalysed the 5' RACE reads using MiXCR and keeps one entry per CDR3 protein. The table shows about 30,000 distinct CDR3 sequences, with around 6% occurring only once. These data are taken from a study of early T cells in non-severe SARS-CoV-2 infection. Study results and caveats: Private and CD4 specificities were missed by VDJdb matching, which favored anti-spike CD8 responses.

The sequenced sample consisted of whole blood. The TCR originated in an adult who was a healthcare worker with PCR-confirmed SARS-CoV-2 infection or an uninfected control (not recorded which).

CDR3 loop: CASSPLLAGNADTQYF. DNA for the CDR3: TGTGCCAGCAGCCCCCTACTAGCGGGAAACGCAGATACGCAGTATTTT. The chain carries TRBV14 and TRBJ2-3; 10 bases are a match to TRBD2. CDR1 is SGHDN, CDR2 FVKESK, per germline. J gave up 4 bases and V 4 bases, and 8 bases lay outside the gene matches. This CDR3 contains 16 residues. The complete variable domain, with remaining parts taken from reference TRBV14 and TRBJ2-3, reads EAGVTQFPSHSVIEKGQTVTLRCDPISGHDNLYWYRRVMGKEIKFLLHFVKESKQDESGMPNNRFLAERTGGTYSTLKVQPAELEDSGVYFCASSPLLAGNADTQYFGPGTRLTVL.